The source of this TCR beta chain is a study of shared clonotypes between healthy human individuals. Some clones are missing from TCRdb's copy, which holds only in-frame ones; the method was immunoSEQ multiplex PCR. The sample lists approximately 470,000 clones, approximately 80% occurring once. The CDR3 spans 17 residues. The V gene lost 5 bases and the J gene lost 4 bases, with 23 bases spanning the gap. Per germline, CDR1 SEHNR and CDR2 FQNEAQ (reference sequence). The sequence came from a middle-aged woman in good health. Some clones in this sample may be carry-over from other donors' samples. This chain connects TRBV7-9 to TRBJ1-2, with D possibly TRBD1 on 5 matching bases. Source material: PBMCs. The CDR3 reads CASSPGSGREYGYGYTF. For the CDR3, the DNA is TGTGCCAGCAGCCCAGGGTCGGGCAGGGAGTACGGCTATGGCTACACCTTC. Filled out from reference TRBV7-9 and TRBJ1-2, the complete variable domain reads DTGVSQNPRHKITKRGQNVTFRCDPISEHNRLYWYRQTLGQGPEFLTYFQNEAQLEKSRLLSDRFSAERPKGSFSTLEIQRTEQGDSAMYLCASSPGSGREYGYGYTFGSGTRLTVV.